This T cell receptor (beta chain) stems from a study of control samples from healthy donors and cancer patients. Germline V gene lookup returns CDR1 MGHRA and CDR2 YSYEKL. This CDR3 is 17 amino acids long. With 4 bases clipped from V and 2 bases from J, the junction kept 8 bases outside the gene matches. The table came from immunoSEQ multiplex PCR; TCRdb's copy has only in-frame clones and leaves some out. The profile shows about 120,000 clones, approximately 94% of them singletons. This receptor was identified in a man in his thirties or forties in good health. The rearrangement links TRBV4-1 to TRBJ1-3, with 10 bases fitting TRBD1. Sequenced material: blood. CDR3 sequence: CASSLQAGQGTGNTIYF. In DNA form, the CDR3 reads TGCGCCAGCAGCCTGCAGGCGGGACAGGGGACTGGAAACACCATATATTTT.